Listed below are T cell receptor beta chains from one sample, sequenced in a study of cytomegalovirus exposure and HLA in healthy donors. Method: immunoSEQ multiplex PCR; TCRdb's copy keeps in-frame clones and lacks some. The sample holds some 99,000 clones, around 68% seen once. Sequenced sample: PBMCs. These receptor sequences come from a female donor in good health and CMV-seronegative. Each CDR3 is given with its conserved first and last residue. Fields, in order: D gene, V gene, clone size, J gene, CDR3 DNA, CDR3 protein. The D gene is left open where the match is weak. A clone size is listed for some rows: how often the clone was seen (once, few, many), or a class if it is expanded.

>TRBD1|TRBV6-4|few|TRBJ2-1
TGTGCCAGCAGTGAGACAGGGGAGTGGTACAATGAGCAGTTCTTC
CASSETGEWYNEQFF
>-|TRBV28|-|TRBJ1-2
TGTGCCAGCAGTTTACCCAGTCTAACACAGGGCGTAGCCTTC
CASSLPSLTQGVAF
>TRBD2|TRBV6-5|-|TRBJ2-1
TGTGCCAGCAGTTTCCTAGCGGGGGGGCGGAACAATGAGCAGTTCTTC
CASSFLAGGRNNEQFF
>TRBD1|TRBV6-6|few|TRBJ1-4
TGTGCCAGCAGTTACCAGGGACAGGGGGTTGAAAAACTGTTTTTT
CASSYQGQGVEKLFF
>-|TRBV7-9|-|TRBJ1-2
TGTGCCAGCAGCTCCCTGAGTCCGCCTAACTATGGCTACACCTTC
CASSSLSPPNYGYTF
>-|TRBV7-9|-|TRBJ2-7
TGTGCCAGCAGCTCTACTTCTAGCGCCCGCTCCTACGAGCAGTACTTC
CASSSTSSARSYEQYF
>TRBD2|TRBV5-1|-|TRBJ2-2
TGCGCCAGCAGCCCGGGGGGCTTAGCGGGAAAACTGGGGGAGCTGTTTTTT
CASSPGGLAGKLGELFF
>TRBD2|TRBV2|-|TRBJ2-7
TGTGCCAGCGGGACTAGCGGTCTATACGAGCAGTACTTC
CASGTSGLYEQYF
>TRBD1|TRBV30|once|TRBJ1-2
TGTGCCTGGAGTAGGCAGGGGGCTGGGGGCTACTCCTTC
CAWSRQGAGGYSF
>-|TRBV6-5|-|TRBJ2-3
TGTGCCAGCAGTTACTCTAGCGTGAGCACAGATACGCAGTATTTT
CASSYSSVSTDTQYF
>TRBD1|TRBV15|-|TRBJ2-5
TGTGCCACCAGCAGAGACCTCGGACAGAGGGGGCCCCAAGAGACCCAGTACTTC
CATSRDLGQRGPQETQYF
>-|TRBV19|few|TRBJ1-5
TGTGCCAGTAGTATCGGTGTGCAGCCCCAGCATTTT
CASSIGVQPQHF
>-|TRBV6-5|-|TRBJ1-2
TGTGCCAGCATCCCTACAGGGTCCAGAGGCTACACCTTC
CASIPTGSRGYTF
>-|TRBV7-9|-|TRBJ1-4
TGTGCCAGCAGCCCCAACGTCGGGAAACTGTTTTTT
CASSPNVGKLFF
>TRBD2|TRBV18|few|TRBJ2-7
TGTGCCAGCTCACCACCGGGCAGCGGGACGCATTCCTACGAGCAGTACTTC
CASSPPGSGTHSYEQYF
>TRBD2|TRBV5-1|once|TRBJ2-1
TGCGCCAGCAGCGGACTAGCGGGAGGGCCGAGGGATGAGCAGTTCTTC
CASSGLAGGPRDEQFF
>TRBD1|TRBV25-1|few|TRBJ2-5
TGTGCCAGCAGTGACCACAGGGGATCGGAGACCCAGTACTTC
CASSDHRGSETQYF
>-|TRBV15|few|TRBJ2-3
TGTGCCACCAGCAGGGCCTCCAGAAACAGGGTGAGGACGGATACGCAGTATTTT
CATSRASRNRVRTDTQYF
>-|TRBV28|-|TRBJ2-7
TGTGCCAGCAGTCAAGGGGGCTACGAGCAGTACTTC
CASSQGGYEQYF
>TRBD1|TRBV19|-|TRBJ1-5
TGTGCCAGTAGTAGCGGGACAGGTTTACCGCCCCAGCATTTT
CASSSGTGLPPQHF
>TRBD1|TRBV7-9|-|TRBJ2-5
TGTGCCAGCAGCCTCACAGGGGTAGGGGAGACCCAGTACTTC
CASSLTGVGETQYF
>-|TRBV7-9|once|TRBJ1-6
TGTGCCAGCAGCTTAGGCGGGGGGGGAAATTCACCCCTCCACTTT
CASSLGGGGNSPLHF
>TRBD2|TRBV25-1|-|TRBJ2-7
TGTGCCAGCAGTGAACCACTAGCGGGGTCCTACGAGCAGTACTTC
CASSEPLAGSYEQYF
>-|TRBV21-1|few|TRBJ2-3
TGTGCCAGCAGCAAAAGCGGGGGGGCGCCAGATACGCAGTATTTT
CASSKSGGAPDTQYF
>TRBD1|TRBV15|-|TRBJ1-2
TGTGCCACCAGCAGATTGGGACAGGGGTTCTTTAACTATGGCTACACCTTC
CATSRLGQGFFNYGYTF
>TRBD2|TRBV27|few|TRBJ2-7
TGTGCCAGCAGTTCGGGGACTAGCGGCGCCTACGAGCAGTACTTC
CASSSGTSGAYEQYF
>TRBD1|TRBV28|few|TRBJ1-2
TGTGCCAGCAGTTTTACAGGGGGCAACTATGGCTACACCTTC
CASSFTGGNYGYTF
>-|TRBV6-6|many|TRBJ2-7
TGTGCCAGCACCACAGGTACAGCGGGCTCCTACGAGCAGTACTTC
CASTTGTAGSYEQYF
>-|TRBV5-6|-|TRBJ2-7
TGTGCCAGCAGCTTGGCCTCGTTCACAGGGTACTCCTACGAGCAGTACTTC
CASSLASFTGYSYEQYF
>TRBD1|TRBV9|-|TRBJ1-5
TGTGCCAGCAGCGTAGGGGGACAGAGCAATCAGCCCCAGCATTTT
CASSVGGQSNQPQHF
>TRBD2|TRBV18|-|TRBJ2-5
TGTGCCAGCTCCCGGGCGCCTAGCGGGAGTAGTGAGACCCAGTACTTC
CASSRAPSGSSETQYF
>-|TRBV28|-|TRBJ1-1
TGTGCCAGCAGTTTTAGAGGGATGAACACTGAAGCTTTCTTT
CASSFRGMNTEAFF
>TRBD1|TRBV4-1|-|TRBJ1-1
TGCGCCAGCAGACGACCAGGGGACAGGAACACTGAAGCTTTCTTT
CASRRPGDRNTEAFF
>TRBD1|TRBV30|-|TRBJ1-1
TGTGCCTGGAGTGCGGACAGGGCTCTCGGGGCTTTCTTT
CAWSADRALGAFF
>TRBD1|TRBV18|-|TRBJ1-6
TGTGCCAGCTCCCTGGGACAGAGCAATAATTCACCCCTCCACTTT
CASSLGQSNNSPLHF
>-|TRBV28|once|TRBJ2-1
TGTGCCAGCAGTTTACCATTTTGGACAAAAAGCTCCTACAATGAGCAGTTCTTC
CASSLPFWTKSSYNEQFF
>TRBD1|TRBV9|-|TRBJ2-1
TGTGCCAGTAGTTCTCAGGGGGCAGGGAATGAGCAGTTCTTC
CASSSQGAGNEQFF
>-|TRBV15|-|TRBJ2-5
TGTGCCACCAGCAGAGATTACAACGGGGAGACCCAGTACTTC
CATSRDYNGETQYF
>-|TRBV19|-|TRBJ2-6
TGTGCCAGTAGTATCCTTAGACTGAGCTCTGGGGCCAACGTCCTGACTTTC
CASSILRLSSGANVLTF
>-|TRBV7-9|-|TRBJ1-5
TGTGCCAGCAGCTTATCGGTAGCAGGGGGCAATCAGCCCCAGCATTTT
CASSLSVAGGNQPQHF